The table lists the clone carrying this T cell receptor (beta chain) with many counts. The CDR3 consists of 14 residues. Deletions cut 6 bases from V and 4 bases from J, with 15 bases between. The record originates from a study of neurological immune-mediated disorders. The overall study: The disease course was relapsing-remitting in 31 and secondary progressive in 3 of the 34 multiple sclerosis patients.

With 10-nucleotide random UMIs, 5'RACE was used to make the cDNA. Each CDR3 protein gets one entry after TCRdb re-called the 5' RACE reads with MiXCR. The sample yields roughly 100,000 distinct CDR3 sequences, 3.5% to 4% seen once. Sequenced input: PBMCs. The source of this sequence is a woman under 30 with multiple sclerosis. The chain links TRBV12-3 or TRBV12-4 to TRBJ1-1, with D possibly TRBD1 on 6 matching bases. The CDR3 DNA reads as TGTGCCAGCAGCCCGCCAGGGGTGGGCACTGAAGCTTTCTTT. Amino acid sequence: CASSPPGVGTEAFF.